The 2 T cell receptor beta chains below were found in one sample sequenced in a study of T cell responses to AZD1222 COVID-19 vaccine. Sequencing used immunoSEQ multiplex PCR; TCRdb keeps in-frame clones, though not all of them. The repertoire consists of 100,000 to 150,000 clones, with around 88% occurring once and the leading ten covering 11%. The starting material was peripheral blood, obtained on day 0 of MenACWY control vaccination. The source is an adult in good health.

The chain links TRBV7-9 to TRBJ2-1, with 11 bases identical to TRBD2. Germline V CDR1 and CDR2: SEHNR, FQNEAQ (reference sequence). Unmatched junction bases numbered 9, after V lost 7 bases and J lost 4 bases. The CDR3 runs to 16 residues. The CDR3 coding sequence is TGTGCCAGCACCCTTAGGGGACTAGCGGATTACAATGAGCAGTTCTTC. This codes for CASTLRGLADYNEQFF.

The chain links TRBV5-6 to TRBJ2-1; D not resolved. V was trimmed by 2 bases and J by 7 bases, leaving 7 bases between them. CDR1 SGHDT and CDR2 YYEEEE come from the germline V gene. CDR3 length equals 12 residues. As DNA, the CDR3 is TGTGCCAGCAGCTTCGGAGTAAATGAGCAGTTCTTC. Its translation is CASSFGVNEQFF. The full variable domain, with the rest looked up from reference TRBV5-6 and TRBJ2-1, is DAGVTQSPTHLIKTRGQQVTLRCSPKSGHDTVSWYQQALGQGPQFIFQYYEEEERQRGNFPDRFSGHQFPNYSSELNVNALLLGDSALYLCASSFGVNEQFFGPGTRLTVL.